This T cell receptor (beta chain) was sequenced during a study of T cell responses to AZD1222 COVID-19 vaccine. The CDR3 runs 18 residues. Deletions cut 6 bases from V and 0 bases from J, with 21 bases between. Germline CDR1 MNHEY, CDR2 SMNVEV (reference sequence). Here immunoSEQ multiplex PCR was the method, and the copy in TCRdb shows in-frame clones only, minus some. This table holds 140,000 or so clones, roughly 86% found once. The TCR sequence derives from an adult who received the AZD1222 COVID-19 vaccine. Sequencing used peripheral blood, obtained 28 days after the second AZD1222 dose. The rearrangement links TRBV27 to TRBJ1-5; D unclear. The CDR3 DNA sequence: TGTGCCAGCAGCTCAAATTTAAGAGGGTCGAATAGCAATCAGCCCCAGCATTTT. It codes for CASSSNLRGSNSNQPQHF.